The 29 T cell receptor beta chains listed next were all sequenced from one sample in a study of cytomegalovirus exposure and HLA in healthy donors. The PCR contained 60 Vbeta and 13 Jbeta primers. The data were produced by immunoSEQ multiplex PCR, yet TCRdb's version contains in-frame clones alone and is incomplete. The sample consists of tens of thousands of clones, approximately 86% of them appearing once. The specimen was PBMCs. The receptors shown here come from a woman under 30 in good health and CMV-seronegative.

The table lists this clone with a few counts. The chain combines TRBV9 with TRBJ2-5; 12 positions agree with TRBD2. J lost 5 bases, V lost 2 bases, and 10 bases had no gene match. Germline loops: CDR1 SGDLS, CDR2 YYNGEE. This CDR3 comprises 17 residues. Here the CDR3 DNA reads TGTGCCAGCAGCGTGACTAGCGGGAGCTCCCGGGGGGAGACCCAGTACTTC. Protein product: CASSVTSGSSRGETQYF.

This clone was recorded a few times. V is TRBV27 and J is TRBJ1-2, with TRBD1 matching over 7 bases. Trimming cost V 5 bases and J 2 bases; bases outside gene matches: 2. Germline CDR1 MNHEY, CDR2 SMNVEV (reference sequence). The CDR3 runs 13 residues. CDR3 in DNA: TGTGCCAGCAGTCAACAGGGGAACTATGGCTACACCTTC. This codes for CASSQQGNYGYTF.

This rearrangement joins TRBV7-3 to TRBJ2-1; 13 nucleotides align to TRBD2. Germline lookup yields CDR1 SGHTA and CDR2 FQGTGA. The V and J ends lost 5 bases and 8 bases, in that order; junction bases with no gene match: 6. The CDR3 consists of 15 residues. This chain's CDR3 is CASSRTSGRADEQFF. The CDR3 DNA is TGTGCCAGCAGCCGCACTAGCGGGAGGGCCGATGAGCAGTTCTTC. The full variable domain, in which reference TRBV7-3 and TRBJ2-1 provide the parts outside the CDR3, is GAGVSQTPSNKVTEKGKYVELRCDPISGHTALYWYRQSLGQGPEFLIYFQGTGAADDSGLPNDRFFAVRPEGSVSTLKIQRTERGDSAVYLCASSRTSGRADEQFFGPGTRLTVL.

CDR3 amino acids: CASSSRTGGLNTEAFF. CDR3 bases: TGTGCCAGCAGCTCGCGGACAGGGGGGTTGAACACTGAAGCTTTCTTT. The chain couples TRBV7-9 to TRBJ1-1, with 10 bases identical to TRBD1. This CDR3 is built from 16 residues. Trimming at V came to 4 bases and at J to 0 bases, leaving 5 bases not matched to a gene. CDR1 SEHNR and CDR2 FQNEAQ come from the germline V gene (reference sequence).

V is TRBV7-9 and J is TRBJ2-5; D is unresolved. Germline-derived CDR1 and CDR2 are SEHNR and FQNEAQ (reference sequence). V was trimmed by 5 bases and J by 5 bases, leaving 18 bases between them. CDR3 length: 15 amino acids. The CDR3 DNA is TGTGCCAGCAGCCCATTACGGAGAGCTATGGAGACCCAGTACTTC. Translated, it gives CASSPLRRAMETQYF.

The CDR3 sequence: CASSQPWDRGSTGELFF. In DNA form, the CDR3 reads TGCGCCAGCAGCCAGCCTTGGGACAGGGGGAGCACCGGGGAGCTGTTTTTT. The rearrangement links TRBV4-1 to TRBJ2-2; 11 nucleotides agree with TRBD1. Germline assignment: CDR1 MGHRA and CDR2 YSYEKL. This CDR3 region has 17 residues. V gave up 3 bases and J gave up 4 bases; unmatched junction bases: 7.

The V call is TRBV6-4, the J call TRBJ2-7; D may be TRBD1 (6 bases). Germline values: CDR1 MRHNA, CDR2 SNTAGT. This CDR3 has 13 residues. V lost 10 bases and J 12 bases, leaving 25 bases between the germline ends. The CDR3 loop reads CATGDKETGPLYF. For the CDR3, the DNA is TGTGCCACCGGGGACAAGGAGACAGGCCCCCTGTACTTC.

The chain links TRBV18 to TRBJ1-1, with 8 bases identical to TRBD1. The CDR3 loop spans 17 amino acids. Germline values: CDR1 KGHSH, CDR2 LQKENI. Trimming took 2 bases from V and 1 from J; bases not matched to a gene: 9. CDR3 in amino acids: CASSPNQGAGRNTEAFF. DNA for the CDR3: TGTGCCAGCTCACCAAATCAGGGGGCAGGAAGGAACACTGAAGCTTTCTTT.

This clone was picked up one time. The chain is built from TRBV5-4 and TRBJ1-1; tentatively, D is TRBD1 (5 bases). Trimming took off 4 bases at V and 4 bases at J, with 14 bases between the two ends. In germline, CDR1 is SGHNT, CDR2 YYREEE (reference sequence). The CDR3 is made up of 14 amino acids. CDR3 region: CASSLGLAGTEAFF. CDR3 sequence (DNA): TGTGCCAGCAGCCTGGGACTCGCGGGCACTGAAGCTTTCTTT.

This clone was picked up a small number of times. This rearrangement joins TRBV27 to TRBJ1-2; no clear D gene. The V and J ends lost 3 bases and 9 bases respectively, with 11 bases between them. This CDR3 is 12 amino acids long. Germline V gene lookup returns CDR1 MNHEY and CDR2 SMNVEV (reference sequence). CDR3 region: CASSLAGHSYTF. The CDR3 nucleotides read TGTGCCAGCAGTTTGGCAGGCCATAGCTACACCTTC.

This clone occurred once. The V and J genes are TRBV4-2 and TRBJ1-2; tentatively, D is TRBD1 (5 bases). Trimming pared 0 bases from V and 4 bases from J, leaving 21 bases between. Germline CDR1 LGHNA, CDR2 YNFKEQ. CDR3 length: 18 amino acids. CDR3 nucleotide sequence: TGTGCCAGCAGCCAAGACGGGGCAGGGACTACTAACCCCTATGGCTACACCTTC. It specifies CASSQDGAGTTNPYGYTF.

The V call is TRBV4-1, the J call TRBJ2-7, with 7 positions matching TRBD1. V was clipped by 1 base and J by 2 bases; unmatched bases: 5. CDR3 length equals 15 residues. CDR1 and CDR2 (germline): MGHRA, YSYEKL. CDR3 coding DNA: TGCGCCAGCAGCCAAGGACAGGGAGTCCCCTACGAGCAGTACTTC. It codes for CASSQGQGVPYEQYF.

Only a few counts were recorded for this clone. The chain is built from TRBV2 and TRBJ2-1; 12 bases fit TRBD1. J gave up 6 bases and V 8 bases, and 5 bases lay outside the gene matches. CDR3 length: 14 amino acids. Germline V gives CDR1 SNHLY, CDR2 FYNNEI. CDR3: CASGGQGASNEQFF. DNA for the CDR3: TGTGCCAGCGGGGGACAGGGGGCCAGCAATGAGCAGTTCTTC. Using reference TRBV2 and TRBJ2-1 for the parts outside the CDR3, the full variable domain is EPEVTQTPSHQVTQMGQEVILRCVPISNHLYFYWYRQILGQKVEFLVSFYNNEISEKSEIFDDQFSVERPDGSNFTLKIRSTKLEDSAMYFCASGGQGASNEQFFGPGTRLTVL.

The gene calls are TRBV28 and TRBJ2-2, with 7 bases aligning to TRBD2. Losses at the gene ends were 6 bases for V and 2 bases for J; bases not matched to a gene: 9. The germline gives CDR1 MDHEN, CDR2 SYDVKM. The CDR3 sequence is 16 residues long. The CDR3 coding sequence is TGTGCCAGCAGCTCTACGGGACTACCCAACACCGGGGAGCTGTTTTTT. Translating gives CASSSTGLPNTGELFF.

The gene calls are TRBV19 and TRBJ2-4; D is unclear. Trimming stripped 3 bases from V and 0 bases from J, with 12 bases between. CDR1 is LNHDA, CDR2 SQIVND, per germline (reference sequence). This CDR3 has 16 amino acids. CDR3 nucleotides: TGTGCCAGTAGTATCGCACACCACCTAGCCAAAAACATTCAGTACTTC. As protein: CASSIAHHLAKNIQYF.

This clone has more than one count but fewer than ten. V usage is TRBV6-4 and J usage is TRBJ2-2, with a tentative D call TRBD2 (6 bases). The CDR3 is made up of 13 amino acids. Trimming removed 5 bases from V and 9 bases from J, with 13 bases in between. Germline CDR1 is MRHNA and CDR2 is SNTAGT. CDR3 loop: CASSWTIGRELFF. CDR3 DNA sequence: TGTGCCAGCAGTTGGACTATTGGCCGGGAGCTGTTTTTT.

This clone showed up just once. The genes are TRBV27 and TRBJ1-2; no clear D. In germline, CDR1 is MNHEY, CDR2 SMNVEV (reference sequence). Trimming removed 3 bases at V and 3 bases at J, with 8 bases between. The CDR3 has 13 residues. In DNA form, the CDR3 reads TGTGCCAGCAGTTTGACACCGGACTATGGCTACACCTTC. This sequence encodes CASSLTPDYGYTF.

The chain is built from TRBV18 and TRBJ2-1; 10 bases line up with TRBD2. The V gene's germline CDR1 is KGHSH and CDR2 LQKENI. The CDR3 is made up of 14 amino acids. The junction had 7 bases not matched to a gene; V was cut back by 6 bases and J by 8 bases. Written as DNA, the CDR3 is TGTGCCAGCTCGCCGACTAGCGGGTACTATGAGCAGTTCTTC. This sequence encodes CASSPTSGYYEQFF.

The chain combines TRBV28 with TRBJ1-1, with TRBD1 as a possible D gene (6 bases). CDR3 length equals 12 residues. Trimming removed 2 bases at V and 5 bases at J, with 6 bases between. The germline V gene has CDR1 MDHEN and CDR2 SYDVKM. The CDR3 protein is CASSLGQTEAFF. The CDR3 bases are TGTGCCAGCAGTTTAGGACAGACTGAAGCTTTCTTT.

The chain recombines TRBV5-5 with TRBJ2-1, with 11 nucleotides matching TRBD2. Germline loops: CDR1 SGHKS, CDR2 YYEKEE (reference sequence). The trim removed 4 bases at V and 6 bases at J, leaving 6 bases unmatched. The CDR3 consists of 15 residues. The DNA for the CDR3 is TGTGCCAGCAGCGGGGGACTAGCGGATACCAATGAGCAGTTCTTC. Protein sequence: CASSGGLADTNEQFF.

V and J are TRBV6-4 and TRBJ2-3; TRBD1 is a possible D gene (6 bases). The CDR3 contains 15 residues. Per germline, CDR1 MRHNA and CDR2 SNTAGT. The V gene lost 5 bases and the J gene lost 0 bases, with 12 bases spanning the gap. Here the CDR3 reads CASSRGHSSTDTQYF. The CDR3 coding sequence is TGTGCCAGCAGTCGGGGACATTCTAGCACAGATACGCAGTATTTT.

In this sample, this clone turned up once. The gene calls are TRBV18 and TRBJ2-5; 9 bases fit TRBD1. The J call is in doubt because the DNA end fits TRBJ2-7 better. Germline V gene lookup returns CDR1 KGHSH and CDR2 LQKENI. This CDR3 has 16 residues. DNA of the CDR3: TGTGCCAGCTCACCCCCGGGACAGGGTCTTTCGGGCGAGCAGTACTTC. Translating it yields CASSPPGQGLSGEQYF.

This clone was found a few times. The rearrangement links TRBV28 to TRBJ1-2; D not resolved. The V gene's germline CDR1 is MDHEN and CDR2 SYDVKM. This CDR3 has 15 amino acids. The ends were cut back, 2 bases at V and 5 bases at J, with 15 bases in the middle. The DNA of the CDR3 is TGTGCCAGCAGTTTAGGCGCGTCGGAGGATTATGGCTACACCTTC. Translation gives CASSLGASEDYGYTF.

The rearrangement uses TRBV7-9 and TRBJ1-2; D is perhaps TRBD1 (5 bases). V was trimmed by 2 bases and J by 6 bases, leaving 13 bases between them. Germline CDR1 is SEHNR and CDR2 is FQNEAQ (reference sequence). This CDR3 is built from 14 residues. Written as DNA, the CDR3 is TGTGCCAGCAGCTTATCCGGGCGGGGACATGGCTACACCTTC. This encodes CASSLSGRGHGYTF.

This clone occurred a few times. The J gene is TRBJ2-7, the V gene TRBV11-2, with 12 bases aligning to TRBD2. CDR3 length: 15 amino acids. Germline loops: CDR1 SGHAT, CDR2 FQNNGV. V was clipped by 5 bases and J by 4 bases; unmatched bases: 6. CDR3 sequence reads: CASSRLAGEKYEQYF. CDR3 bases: TGTGCCAGCAGCCGACTAGCGGGAGAAAAATACGAGCAGTACTTC.

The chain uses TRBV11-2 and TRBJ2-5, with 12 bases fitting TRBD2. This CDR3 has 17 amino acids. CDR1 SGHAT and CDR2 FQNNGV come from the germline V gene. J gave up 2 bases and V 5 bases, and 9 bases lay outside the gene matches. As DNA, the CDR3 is TGTGCCAGCAGCCTGAGACTAGCGGGAGTTGGGCAAGAGACCCAGTACTTC. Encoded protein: CASSLRLAGVGQETQYF.

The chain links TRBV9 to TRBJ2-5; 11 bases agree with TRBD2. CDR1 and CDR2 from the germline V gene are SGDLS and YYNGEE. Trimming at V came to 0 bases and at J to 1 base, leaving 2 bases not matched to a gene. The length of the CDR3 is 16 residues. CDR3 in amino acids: CASSVGLAGGQETQYF. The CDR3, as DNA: TGTGCCAGCAGCGTAGGTCTAGCGGGAGGCCAAGAGACCCAGTACTTC.

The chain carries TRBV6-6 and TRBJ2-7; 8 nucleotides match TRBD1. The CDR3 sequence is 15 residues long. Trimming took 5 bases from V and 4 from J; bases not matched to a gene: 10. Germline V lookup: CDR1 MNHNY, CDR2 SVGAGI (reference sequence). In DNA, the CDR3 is TGTGCCAGCAGTGAGGGAACAGGGGGTCCATACGAGCAGTACTTC. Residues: CASSEGTGGPYEQYF.

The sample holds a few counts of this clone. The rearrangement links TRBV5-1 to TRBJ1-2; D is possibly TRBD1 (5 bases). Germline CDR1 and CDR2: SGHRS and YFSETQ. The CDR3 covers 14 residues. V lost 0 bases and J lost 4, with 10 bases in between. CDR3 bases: TGCGCCAGCAGCTTGGACCAGGGAATCTATGGCTACACCTTC. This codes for CASSLDQGIYGYTF.